These 17 T cell receptor beta chains were all obtained from the same sample, sequenced in a study of blood T cell repertoires in COVID-19. The table came from immunoSEQ multiplex PCR; TCRdb's copy has only in-frame clones and leaves some out. The sample has about 210,000 clones; about four fifths are singletons. Material: peripheral blood. The receptor source for this set is a woman aged 50 to 65 with acute or convalescent COVID-19.

CDR3 sequence reads: CAREGAYNEQFF. CDR3 nucleotides: TGTGCCAGGGAGGGGGCATACAATGAGCAGTTCTTC. The chain recombines TRBV19 with TRBJ2-1, with D perhaps matching TRBD1 (7 bases). Trimming removed 9 bases from V and 4 bases from J, with 10 bases in between. The germline gives CDR1 LNHDA, CDR2 SQIVND (reference sequence). This CDR3 contains 12 residues. Drawing the rest from reference TRBV19 and TRBJ2-1, the complete variable domain is DGGITQSPKYLFRKEGQNVTLSCEQNLNHDAMYWYRQDPGQGLRLIYYSQIVNDFQKGDIAEGYSVSREKKESFPLTVTSAQKNPTAFYLCAREGAYNEQFFGPGTRLTVL.

The V gene is TRBV19, the J gene TRBJ2-1; 10 nucleotides match TRBD2. Germline-derived CDR1 and CDR2 are LNHDA and SQIVND (reference sequence). V was pared by 4 bases and J by 4 bases, with 4 bases of the junction left unmatched. The CDR3 loop spans 15 amino acids. The CDR3 region is CASSKLAGIYNEQFF. The CDR3 region has the DNA TGTGCCAGTAGTAAACTAGCGGGAATTTACAATGAGCAGTTCTTC.

The chain employs TRBV5-1 and TRBJ2-7; a weak D match, TRBD1 (6 bases). Trimming shortened V by 4 bases and J by 0 bases, and 11 bases separated the two germline ends. This CDR3 is 14 amino acids long. Germline CDR1 SGHRS, CDR2 YFSETQ. CDR3 protein: CASSLQGPSYEQYF. The CDR3 DNA follows: TGCGCCAGCAGCCTCCAGGGGCCCTCCTACGAGCAGTACTTC.

The chain uses TRBV29-1 and TRBJ1-3; D uncertain. Trimming removed 3 bases at V and 3 bases at J, with 9 bases between. The CDR3 spans 13 residues. Germline V lookup: CDR1 SQVTM, CDR2 ANQGSEA. Here the CDR3 DNA reads TGCAGCGTTGATGAGGGATATGGAAACACCATATATTTT. This translates into CSVDEGYGNTIYF.

The rearrangement uses TRBV27 and TRBJ2-3, with a weak D call TRBD2 (7 bases). Trimming left V 3 bases short and J 6 bases short, with 13 bases between. Germline V gives CDR1 MNHEY, CDR2 SMNVEV (reference sequence). The CDR3 totals 14 residues. CDR3 residues: CASSFHKGGDTQYF. The CDR3 coding sequence is TGTGCCAGCAGTTTTCATAAGGGGGGGGATACGCAGTATTTT.

The chain has TRBV7-2 and TRBJ2-1, with D hard to call. This CDR3 region has 15 residues. The V end lost 1 base, the J end lost 6 bases, and 13 bases lay between the germline ends. In germline, CDR1 is SGHTA, CDR2 FQGNSA. The CDR3 region is CASSLDVASANEQFF. The CDR3 DNA follows: TGTGCCAGCAGCTTAGATGTGGCTAGTGCCAATGAGCAGTTCTTC.

This clone was recorded a few times. The gene calls are TRBV15 and TRBJ2-7; D is undetermined. Deletions cut 1 base from V and 2 bases from J, with 9 bases between. The V gene's germline CDR1 is LNHNV and CDR2 YYDKDF (reference sequence). This CDR3 spans 14 amino acids. This chain's CDR3 is CATSRGVEAYEQYF. The CDR3 coding sequence is TGTGCCACCAGCAGAGGAGTTGAGGCCTACGAGCAGTACTTC.

DNA of the CDR3: TGTGCCAGCAGCTTGGACGGCGGGAGGACCGAGCAGTACTTC. Translated, it gives CASSLDGGRTEQYF. The V and J genes are TRBV5-4 and TRBJ2-7; TRBD2 aligns across 8 bases. CDR3 size: 14 residues. V was clipped by 0 bases and J by 6 bases; unmatched bases: 5. Looked up from germline, CDR1 is SGHNT and CDR2 is YYREEE (reference sequence).

In the case of this clone: Other DNA variants within this sample encode the same CDR3. The chain links TRBV27 to TRBJ2-7; 9 bases fit TRBD1. Looked up from germline, CDR1 is MNHEY and CDR2 is SMNVEV (reference sequence). The CDR3 has 13 residues. With 3 bases clipped from V and 7 bases from J, the junction kept 4 bases outside the gene matches. In DNA, the CDR3 is TGTGCCAGCAGTTTTGGACAGGGGTATGAGCAGTACTTC. Protein product: CASSFGQGYEQYF.

V usage is TRBV7-6 and J usage is TRBJ2-1; D is unclear. V shed 5 bases and J shed 10 bases, with 18 bases lying between them. Germline CDR1 reads SGHVS; CDR2 reads FNYEAQ. This CDR3 has 14 amino acids. CDR3 loop: CASSTPLLGVEQFF. CDR3 DNA: TGTGCCAGCAGCACCCCCCTCTTGGGCGTCGAGCAGTTCTTC.

The gene calls are TRBV5-1 and TRBJ2-1; a possible D gene is TRBD1 (5 bases). The germline V gene has CDR1 SGHRS and CDR2 YFSETQ. Trimming removed 3 bases from V and 9 bases from J, with 16 bases in between. The CDR3 contains 14 residues. The CDR3 protein is CASSSAGQGTEQFF. The CDR3 coding sequence is TGCGCCAGCAGCTCGGCCGGGCAGGGCACTGAGCAGTTCTTC.

The chain joins TRBV24-1 to TRBJ2-1; TRBD2 matches 14 bases. CDR1 and CDR2 from the germline V gene are KGHDR and SFDVKD. The J segment lost 1 base and the V segment lost 4 bases, leaving 2 bases of the junction unmatched. The CDR3 extends over 17 amino acids. The CDR3, as DNA: TGTGCCACCAGTGAGACTAGCGGGAGGGCTTCCTACAATGAGCAGTTCTTC. It encodes CATSETSGRASYNEQFF.

The rearrangement uses TRBV19 and TRBJ2-6; weak D call: TRBD1 (5 bases). This CDR3 contains 16 residues. The germline V gene has CDR1 LNHDA and CDR2 SQIVND (reference sequence). Trimming pared 6 bases from V and 0 bases from J, leaving 12 bases between. The CDR3 sequence is CASRRQGGSGANVLTF. CDR3 nucleotide sequence: TGTGCCAGTAGGCGTCAGGGTGGCTCTGGGGCCAACGTCCTGACTTTC.

CDR3: CASRALAGAFYEQYF. The CDR3 nucleotides are TGCGCCAGCAGAGCTCTAGCGGGGGCCTTTTACGAGCAGTACTTC. The chain couples TRBV5-1 to TRBJ2-7; 10 bases match TRBD2. CDR1 and CDR2 (germline): SGHRS, YFSETQ. The CDR3 runs to 15 residues. V lost 5 bases, J lost 4 bases, and 9 bases stayed unmatched.

J is TRBJ1-1 and V is TRBV7-2; tentative D call: TRBD1 (5 bases). This CDR3 region has 15 residues. The germline gives CDR1 SGHTA, CDR2 FQGNSA. Between the trimmed V and J ends, which lost 5 bases and 2 bases, there was a span of 15 bases. The CDR3 loop reads CASSLMTTANTEAFF. CDR3 in DNA: TGTGCCAGCAGCCTAATGACGACAGCTAACACTGAAGCTTTCTTT.

The chain couples TRBV20-1 to TRBJ1-4; D unresolved. Germline-derived CDR1 and CDR2 are DFQATT and SNEGSKA (reference sequence). This CDR3 region has 10 residues. The V and J ends lost 6 bases and 5 bases respectively, with 4 bases between them. In DNA form, the CDR3 reads TGCAGTGCCCCGAATGAAAAACTGTTTTTT. Amino acid sequence: CSAPNEKLFF.

This rearrangement joins TRBV7-2 to TRBJ2-7; weak D call: TRBD1 (6 bases). Between the trimmed V and J ends, which lost 3 bases and 2 bases, there was a span of 14 bases. The CDR3 runs 15 residues. Germline-derived CDR1 and CDR2 are SGHTA and FQGNSA. In DNA form, the CDR3 reads TGTGCCAGCAGCTTCGACAGGACAGCCACCTACGAGCAGTACTTC. Translated, it gives CASSFDRTATYEQYF.